The present TCR beta chain was sequenced within a study of human T cells and chemical hapten exposure. This clonotype was detected only a few times. Antigen unknown. Time point here: pre-sensitization, week 0. Specified treatment: therapeutic diphenylcyclopropenone sensitization with weekly scalp DPC. Study-wide points: DPC sensitization produced no change in TCRs with frequency above 1 in 1000.

J was trimmed by 5 bases and V by 0 bases; bases with no gene match: 6. The CDR3 is 16 amino acids. The V gene's germline CDR1 is SGHTA and CDR2 FQGNSA. Library preparation tagged each individual cDNA molecule with a unique molecular identifier. TCRdb reanalysed the RACE reads using MiXCR and keeps one entry per CDR3 protein. Of 120,000 or so distinct CDR3 sequences in the sample, approximately 12% were seen once. Specimen: whole blood, collected in connection with sensitization to the hapten diphenylcyclopropenone (DPC). This chain links TRBV7-2 with TRBJ1-4; 7 bases are a match to TRBD1. This TCR was sampled from a woman under 30 with alopecia areata. Some clones in this sample may be carry-over from other donors' samples. The CDR3 loop reads CASSLAGTDQNEKLFF. As DNA, the CDR3 is TGTGCCAGCAGCTTAGCCGGGACAGACCAGAATGAAAAACTGTTTTTT.